The following is a TCR beta chain sequence with its context. Its antigen is unidentified. Individuals selected for sequencing had exhibited CD8+CD57+ cell expansion on flow cytometry. All patients were therapy-naive when blood was sampled. The sample originates from a study of CD8+CD57+ T cells in acquired aplastic anemia. Whole-study context: The study obtained an average of about 3.1 ug of DNA from sorted CD4+ and CD8+ cells. General observations from the study: Patients and controls shared under 35 CD8+ CDR3 sequences, which appeared highly expressed in patients and within their immunodominant clones.

Both TCR beta VDJ combination and CDR3 sequence profiling were carried out. Genomic DNA was the template for this profiling. In TCRdb, the reads were re-called with MiXCR into one record per CDR3 protein. The data hold approximately 220,000 distinct CDR3 sequences, with around half observed a single time. Germline V gives CDR1 SGHTA, CDR2 FQGNSA. Deletions cut 3 bases from V and 0 bases from J, with 6 bases between. The CDR3 loop spans 13 amino acids. V gene TRBV7-2 combines with J gene TRBJ2-7, with D uncertain. The sequence derives from a human donor with aplastic anemia. Sequencing input: sorted CD4+, CD8+, or CD8+CD57+ T cells (not recorded which) from PBMCs. The CDR3 loop reads CASSLANSYEQYV. The CDR3 DNA follows: TGTGCCAGCAGCTTGGCCAACTCCTACGAGCAGTACGTC.